A selection of T cell receptor beta chains follows, all from one sample in a study of T-cell reconstitution after alpha-beta-depleted transplantation in children. TCRdb re-called the PCR reads through MiXCR, storing one row per CDR3 protein. The sample holds roughly 500,000 distinct CDR3 sequences, 32% seen once. Source: PBMCs from the stem cell graft donor, taken from the stem cell graft. The origin of the receptors is a human donor who donated a stem cell graft to a child with aplastic anemia. Both conserved end residues are part of each CDR3. Each record gives: D gene, J gene, V gene, clone size, CDR3 DNA, CDR3 protein. A D gene is named only where the DNA matches it firmly. Clone size is shown for a subset of rows, as once, few, many or a class of expanded clone.

TRBD1 TRBJ2-7 TRBV9 - TGTGCCAGCAGCGTACAGGGGGCGCCGGGCGAGCAGTACTTC CASSVQGAPGEQYF
TRBD2 TRBJ2-5 TRBV29-1 - TGCACCATAGGGGGGCGACTAGCGGGAGGAGAAGAGACCCAGTACTTC CTIGGRLAGGEETQYF
TRBD2 TRBJ2-1 TRBV10-3 few TGTGCCATCAGTGTTGGAGTAGCGGGAGAGGGTGAGCAGTTCTTC CAISVGVAGEGEQFF
- TRBJ1-6 TRBV2 once TGTGCCAGCGAGCGGACAGTTCAAAATTCACCCCTCCACTTT CASERTVQNSPLHF
TRBD1 TRBJ2-1 TRBV27 - TGTGCCAGCAGTTTACTGTCCCCGACAGGGGGTGAGAATGAGCAGTTCTTC CASSLLSPTGGENEQFF
- TRBJ2-1 TRBV6-2/TRBV6-3 few TGTGCCACCCGAATCAGGGAGGTGAGGAACAATGAGCAGTTCTTC CATRIREVRNNEQFF
TRBD2 TRBJ2-1 TRBV29-1 few TGCAGCGTTGTGGCGCGGGAGGGGAGATACAATGAGCAGTTCTTC CSVVAREGRYNEQFF
TRBD1 TRBJ2-1 TRBV5-1 once TGCGCCAGCAGACCGGGACAGTCCTACAATGAGCAGTTCTTC CASRPGQSYNEQFF
- TRBJ2-2 TRBV3-1 few TGTGCCAGCAGCCTCGGGGTGCAGGGTTCCGGGGAGCTGTTTTTT CASSLGVQGSGELFF
- TRBJ1-3 TRBV27 - TGTGCCAGCAGTGGGGGCAGCGGTTACTCTGGAAACACCATATATTTT CASSGGSGYSGNTIYF
- TRBJ2-3 TRBV20-1 - TGCAGTGCTAGACCAGGACCGCCCGCGCAGTATTTT CSARPGPPAQYF
TRBD1 TRBJ2-1 TRBV29-1 - TGCAGCGTTGATTGGACAGGGACGAGTGAGCAGTTCTTC CSVDWTGTSEQFF
- TRBJ1-2 TRBV29-1 few TGCAGCGTCCTCCGGGCCTCCTATGGCTACACCTTC CSVLRASYGYTF
- TRBJ2-1 TRBV5-5 - TGTGCCAGCAGCTTGGCCCCTATTGGCGAGCAGTTCTTC CASSLAPIGEQFF
- TRBJ2-7 TRBV5-1 - TGCGCCAGCAGCTTAGTTCGGGGTTCGGACGAGCAGTACTTC CASSLVRGSDEQYF
- TRBJ2-3 TRBV30 - TGTGCCTGGGCGGGATTAGATACGCAGTATTTT CAWAGLDTQYF
- TRBJ1-6 TRBV20-1 - TGCAGTGCTAGAGGAGGAGCCGGGTATAATTCACCCCTCCACTTT CSARGGAGYNSPLHF
- TRBJ2-5 TRBV28 - TGTGCCAGCAGCAAAATTATTCGACCTGGGACCCAAGAGACCCAGTACTTC CASSKIIRPGTQETQYF
TRBD2 TRBJ2-1 TRBV15 - TGTGCCACCAGCAGAGATGGTGGGCTAGCGGGAGCTGAGGAGCAGTTCTTC CATSRDGGLAGAEEQFF
- TRBJ2-3 TRBV29-1 - TGCAGCGTTGAAGATCAGGGGGCGGGAGCGGGCCGTCGCACAGATACGCAGTATTTT CSVEDQGAGAGRRTDTQYF
- TRBJ1-2 TRBV29-1 - TGCAGCGTTAAAATCGCATACTATGGCTACACCTTC CSVKIAYYGYTF
TRBD2 TRBJ2-5 TRBV18 few TGTGCCAGCTCATCTACTAGCGGGAGAGAGACCCAGTACTTC CASSSTSGRETQYF
TRBD1 TRBJ2-7 TRBV7-2 few TGTGCCAGCAGCCTAGGGACAGGGTTCAGAACTGCCTACGAGCAGTACTTC CASSLGTGFRTAYEQYF
TRBD2 TRBJ2-3 TRBV7-2 few TGTGCCAGCAGCGCGAGCGGGAGAGGAGATACGCAGTATTTT CASSASGRGDTQYF
TRBD1 TRBJ2-1 TRBV4-3 - TGCGCCAGCAGCCAGGGACAGGGAGGCTACAATGAGCAGTTCTTC CASSQGQGGYNEQFF
TRBD1 TRBJ1-6 TRBV18 - TGTGCCAGCTCAAGGGGACAGGGCTCACCCCTCCACTTT CASSRGQGSPLHF
- TRBJ1-2 TRBV6-2/TRBV6-3 few TGTGCCAGCAGTTCTCGACAGGCTAACTATGGCTACACCTTC CASSSRQANYGYTF
TRBD1 TRBJ2-7 TRBV5-1 few TGCGCCAGCAGCTTGGCGGGACAGGGTTCCTACGAGCAGTACTTC CASSLAGQGSYEQYF